This T cell receptor (beta chain) was profiled in a study of T cell repertoires in cytomegalovirus infection. TCRdb reprocessed the reads via MiXCR and lists one record per CDR3 protein. In the table there are hundreds of thousands of distinct CDR3 sequences, approximately 33% of which are singletons. In the case of this clonotype: Its antigen is still unknown.

The CDR3 extends over 11 amino acids. Germline CDR1 reads MGHRA; CDR2 reads YSYEKL. V was pared by 6 bases and J by 6 bases, with 6 bases between. The sequencing used cultured CD8+ T cells from PBMCs, collected from culture after CMV antigen stimulation. This chain links TRBV4-1 with TRBJ2-1; D not resolved. The clonotype was recovered from a human donor in good health (CMV status not recorded). Some clones in this sample may be carry-over from other donors' samples. CDR3 bases: TGCGCCAGCAGATCCCCCAATGAGCAGTTCTTC. The encoded protein is CASRSPNEQFF.